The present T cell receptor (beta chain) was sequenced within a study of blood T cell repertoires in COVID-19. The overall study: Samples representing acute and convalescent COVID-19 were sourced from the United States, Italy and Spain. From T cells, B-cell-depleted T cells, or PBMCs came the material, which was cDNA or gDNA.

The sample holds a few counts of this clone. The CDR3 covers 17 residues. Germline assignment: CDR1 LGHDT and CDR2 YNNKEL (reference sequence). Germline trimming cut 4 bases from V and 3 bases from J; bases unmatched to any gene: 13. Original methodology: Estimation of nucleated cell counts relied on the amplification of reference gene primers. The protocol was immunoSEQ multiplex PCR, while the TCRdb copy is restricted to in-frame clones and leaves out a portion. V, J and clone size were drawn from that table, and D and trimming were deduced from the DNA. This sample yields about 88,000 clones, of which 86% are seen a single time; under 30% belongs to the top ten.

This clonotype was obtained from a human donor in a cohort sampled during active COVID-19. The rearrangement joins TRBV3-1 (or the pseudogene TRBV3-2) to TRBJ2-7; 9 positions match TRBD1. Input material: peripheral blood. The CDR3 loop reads CASSPSWGTGRSYEQYF. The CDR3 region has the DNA TGTGCCAGCAGCCCCTCCTGGGGGACAGGGAGAAGCTACGAGCAGTACTTC.